This T cell receptor (beta chain) was observed in a study of shared clonotypes between healthy human individuals. Regarding this clone: Its specificity is unknown.

Only Caucasian adults living in Nashville, Tennessee served as donors. The CDR3 sequence is 14 residues long. Trimming took 8 bases from V and 5 from J; bases not matched to a gene: 9. Germline V lookup: CDR1 MDHEN, CDR2 SYDVKM. Overall study results and limits: Sequencing depth was expected to influence donor clonotype sharing. In four donors, around 5% of naive CD4 clonotypes appeared in common.

Sorted-subset replicate PCRs used about 180 ng DNA, approximately 30,000 T cell genomes. The assay was immunoSEQ multiplex PCR, and TCRdb's table has in-frame clones only and misses some. The profile shows 2,500,000 or so clones, over 85% of them singletons. The chain links TRBV28 to TRBJ2-5, with TRBD2 identical over 9 bases. The source of this sequence is a man between 18 and 29 years old in good health. Some clones in this sample may be carry-over from other donors' samples. Material for sequencing was naive CD4+ T cells from PBMCs. The subset was: CD45RA+ positively selected. CDR3 loop: CASLEAGGLETQYF. The CDR3 coding sequence is TGTGCCAGCCTTGAGGCGGGAGGGTTGGAGACCCAGTACTTC.